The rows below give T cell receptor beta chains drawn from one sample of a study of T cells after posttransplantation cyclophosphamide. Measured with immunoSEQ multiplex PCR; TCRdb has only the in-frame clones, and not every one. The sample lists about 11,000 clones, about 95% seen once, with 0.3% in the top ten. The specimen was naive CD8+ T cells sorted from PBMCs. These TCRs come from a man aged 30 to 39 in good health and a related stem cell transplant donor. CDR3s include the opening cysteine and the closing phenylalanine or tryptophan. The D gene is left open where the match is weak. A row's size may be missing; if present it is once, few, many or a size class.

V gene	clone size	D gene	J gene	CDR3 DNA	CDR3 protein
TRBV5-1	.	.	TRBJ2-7	TGCGCCAGCAGCTTCCGACAGGACCCCTCCTACGAGCAGTACTTC	CASSFRQDPSYEQYF
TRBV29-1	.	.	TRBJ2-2	TGCAGCGTTGAAACAGGCAACACCGGGGAGCTGTTTTTT	CSVETGNTGELFF
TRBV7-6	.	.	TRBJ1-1	TGTGCCAGCAGCCTCTCCGGTACAGGAGCCCTGAACACTGAAGCTTTCTTT	CASSLSGTGALNTEAFF
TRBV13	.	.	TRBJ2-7	TGTGCCAGCAGAAACTCACAGGGTACCGACGAGCAGTACTTC	CASRNSQGTDEQYF
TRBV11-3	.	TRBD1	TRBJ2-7	TGTGCCAGCAGCGCCGAGACAGGGGGACACGAGCAGTACTTC	CASSAETGGHEQYF
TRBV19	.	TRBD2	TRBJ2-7	TGTGCCAGTAGGAACGGGGGGTCCTACGAGCAGTACTTC	CASRNGGSYEQYF
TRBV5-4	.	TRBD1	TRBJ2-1	TGTGCCAGCAGCCATACAGGGGGCGCCGTCAATGAGCAGTTCTTC	CASSHTGGAVNEQFF
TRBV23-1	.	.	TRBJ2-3	TGCGCCAGCAGCCCCGCGGGGACAGCCGATGGTAGAAATACGCAGTATTTT	CASSPAGTADGRNTQYF
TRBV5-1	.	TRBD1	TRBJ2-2	TGCGCCAGCAGCCTGACAGGGTACACCGGGGAGCTGTTTTTT	CASSLTGYTGELFF
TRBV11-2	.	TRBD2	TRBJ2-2	TGTGCCAGCAGCTCCCGGACTAGCGGCGGGGAGCTGTTTTTT	CASSSRTSGGELFF
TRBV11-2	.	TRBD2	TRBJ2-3	TGTGCCAGCAGCTTAAAGCTAGCGGGCGGAATCACAGATACGCAGTATTTT	CASSLKLAGGITDTQYF
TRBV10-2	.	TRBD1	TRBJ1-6	TGCGCCAGCAGAGACGACAGGGACCCGGTGTCACCCCTCCACTTT	CASRDDRDPVSPLHF
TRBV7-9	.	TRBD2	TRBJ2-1	TGTGCCTCCAGGGCTAGCGGGGGATACAATGAGCAGTTCTTC	CASRASGGYNEQFF
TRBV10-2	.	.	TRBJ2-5	TGCGCCAGCAGAGCAGGAGAGACCCAGTACTTC	CASRAGETQYF
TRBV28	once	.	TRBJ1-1	TGTGCCAGCAGATTGACAGGGAACACTGAAGCTTTCTTT	CASRLTGNTEAFF
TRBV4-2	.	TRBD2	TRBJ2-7	TGTGCCAGCAGCGGTAGCGGGGTGGGTGAGCAGTACTTC	CASSGSGVGEQYF
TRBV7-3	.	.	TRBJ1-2	TGTGCCAGCAGCTCAGAGACAGGCGCGCGGGGCTACACCTTC	CASSSETGARGYTF
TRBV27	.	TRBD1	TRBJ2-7	TGTGCCAGCAGTAAGTCCGGGACAGGAGCCTACGAGCAGTACTTC	CASSKSGTGAYEQYF
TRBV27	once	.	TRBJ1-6	TGTGCCAGCAGTCCCCAATTGATGACAGGCCATAATTCACCCCTCCACTTT	CASSPQLMTGHNSPLHF
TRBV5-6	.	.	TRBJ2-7	TGTGCCAGCAGCTTGGCAGGGCCCTACGAGCAGTACTTC	CASSLAGPYEQYF
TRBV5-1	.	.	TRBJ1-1	TGCGCCAGCAGTCAGGTAAATGGGCCTGAAGCTTTCTTT	CASSQVNGPEAFF
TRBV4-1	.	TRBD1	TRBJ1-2	TGCGCCAGCAGCCCCTCAGGGTCCGGGACAGACCTCACTACCTTC	CASSPSGSGTDLTTF
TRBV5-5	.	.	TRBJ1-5	TGTGCCAGCGGGGAGGCACTAAAGCCCCAGCATTTT	CASGEALKPQHF
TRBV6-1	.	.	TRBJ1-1	TGTGCCAGCAGTGACCCGCCGGGGACTGAAGCTTTCTTT	CASSDPPGTEAFF
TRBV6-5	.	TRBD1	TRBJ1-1	TGTGCCAGCAGTTGGGACAGGGCCGGGACTGAAGCTTTCTTT	CASSWDRAGTEAFF
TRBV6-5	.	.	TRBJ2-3	TGTGCCAGCAGTTACTCGTCCCAGGATACGCAGTATTTT	CASSYSSQDTQYF
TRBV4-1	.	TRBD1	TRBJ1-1	TGCGCCAGCAGCCACGGACAGGGGAACACTGAAGCTTTCTTT	CASSHGQGNTEAFF
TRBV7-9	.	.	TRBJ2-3	TGTGCCAGCAGCACATCTAGCACAGATACGCAGTATTTT	CASSTSSTDTQYF
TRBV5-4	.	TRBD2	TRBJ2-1	TGTGCCAGCAGCTTGATGGAGCGGGGGGCCAATGAGCAGTTCTTC	CASSLMERGANEQFF
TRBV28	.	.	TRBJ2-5	TGTGCCAGCAGACTTTGGGCTGCGGGGCAAGAGACCCAGTACTTC	CASRLWAAGQETQYF
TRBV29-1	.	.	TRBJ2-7	TGCAGCGTTGAAGATCGGGGTAGCGAGCAGTACTTC	CSVEDRGSEQYF
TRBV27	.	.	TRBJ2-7	TGTGCCAGCTCCGGACAAGCCAATTCCTACGAGCAGTACTTC	CASSGQANSYEQYF
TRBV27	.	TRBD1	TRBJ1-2	TGTGCCAGCAGTCCGGGACAGGCGGGCTATGGCTACACCTTC	CASSPGQAGYGYTF